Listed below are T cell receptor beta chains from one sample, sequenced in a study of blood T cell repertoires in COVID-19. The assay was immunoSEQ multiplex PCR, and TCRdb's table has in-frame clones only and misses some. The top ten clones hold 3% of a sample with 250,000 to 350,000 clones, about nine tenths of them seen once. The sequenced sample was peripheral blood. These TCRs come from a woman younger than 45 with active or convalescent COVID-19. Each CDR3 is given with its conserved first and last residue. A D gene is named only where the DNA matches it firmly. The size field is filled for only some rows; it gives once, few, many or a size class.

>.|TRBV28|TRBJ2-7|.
CASCTGGTRLYEQYF
TGTGCCAGTTGCACCGGGGGTACCCGCCTTTACGAGCAGTACTTC
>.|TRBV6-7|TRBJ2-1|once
CASREDYNEQFF
TGTGCCAGCAGAGAGGACTACAATGAGCAGTTCTTC
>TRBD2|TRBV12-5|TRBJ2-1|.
CASGLVRLAGGPVSYNEQFF
TGTGCTAGTGGTTTGGTAAGGCTAGCGGGGGGGCCGGTTTCCTACAATGAGCAGTTCTTC
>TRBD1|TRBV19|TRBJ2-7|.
CASISTGTGSYEQYF
TGTGCCAGTATCTCAACCGGGACAGGGTCCTACGAGCAGTACTTC
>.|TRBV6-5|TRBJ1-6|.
CASSPIGADSPLHF
TGTGCCAGCAGTCCCATTGGAGCGGATTCACCCCTCCACTTT
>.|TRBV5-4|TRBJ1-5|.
CASSLGGVSNQPQHF
TGTGCCAGCAGCTTGGGGGGGGTTAGCAATCAGCCCCAGCATTTT
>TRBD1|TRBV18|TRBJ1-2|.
CASSPDRAGGYTF
TGTGCCAGCTCACCCGACAGGGCGGGCGGCTACACCTTC
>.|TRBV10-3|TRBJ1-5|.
CAIRETGLNQPQHF
TGTGCCATCAGAGAGACAGGTCTCAATCAGCCCCAGCATTTT
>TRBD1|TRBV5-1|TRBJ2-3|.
CASSRGQGADTQYF
TGCGCCAGCAGCCGGGGACAGGGGGCAGATACGCAGTATTTT
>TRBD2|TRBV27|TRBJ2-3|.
CASAQLAASGGATDTQYF
TGTGCCAGCGCTCAATTGGCCGCTAGCGGGGGGGCCACAGATACGCAGTATTTT
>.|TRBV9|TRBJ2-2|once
CASSEQGIGELFF
TGTGCCAGCAGCGAACAGGGTATCGGGGAGCTGTTTTTT
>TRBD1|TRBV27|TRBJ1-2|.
CAMSGTGGPGGYTF
TGTGCCATGTCGGGAACAGGGGGCCCGGGAGGCTACACCTTC
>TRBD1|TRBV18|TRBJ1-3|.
CASSDDRGPGNTIYF
TGTGCCAGCTCAGACGACAGGGGCCCTGGAAACACCATATATTTT
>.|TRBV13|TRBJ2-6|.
CASSLSTGTTGANVLTF
TGTGCCAGCAGCTTATCGACAGGAACCACTGGGGCCAACGTCCTGACTTTC
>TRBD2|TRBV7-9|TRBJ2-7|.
CASSTQGGDLYEQYF
TGTGCCAGCAGCACCCAGGGAGGGGACCTCTACGAGCAGTACTTC
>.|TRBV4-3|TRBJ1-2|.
CASSGGQWKGYTF
TGCGCCAGCAGCGGTGGACAGTGGAAAGGCTACACCTTC
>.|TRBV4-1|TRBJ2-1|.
CASSQEGGRLQNEQFF
TGCGCCAGCAGCCAAGAGGGGGGGCGCCTACAGAATGAGCAGTTCTTC
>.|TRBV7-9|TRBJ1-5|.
CASSLGGWRNQPQHF
TGTGCCAGCAGCTTAGGAGGGTGGCGCAATCAGCCCCAGCATTTT
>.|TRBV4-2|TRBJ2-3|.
CASSQDQFGGLGTDTQYF
TGTGCCAGCAGCCAAGATCAATTCGGGGGTTTGGGCACAGATACGCAGTATTTT
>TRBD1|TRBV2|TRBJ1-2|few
CASSRDRGNYGYTF
TGTGCCAGCAGTCGGGACAGGGGGAACTATGGCTACACCTTC
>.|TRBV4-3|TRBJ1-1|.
CASSQDRGDTEAFF
TGCGCCAGCAGCCAAGACAGGGGCGATACTGAAGCTTTCTTT
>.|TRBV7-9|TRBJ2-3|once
CASSLTSQDTDTQYF
TGTGCCAGCAGTCTAACGTCACAGGACACAGATACGCAGTATTTT